These 5 T cell receptor beta chains originate from one sample sequenced in a study of cytomegalovirus exposure and HLA in healthy donors. The repertoire was sequenced with immunoSEQ multiplex PCR; TCRdb's copy has only in-frame clones and lacks some. The sample consists of roughly 150,000 clones, around 81% of them appearing once. Sequencing was done on a sample of PBMCs. Every receptor here comes from a man younger than 40 in good health and CMV-seropositive.

This clone was observed a single time. The chain links TRBV7-3 to TRBJ2-3, with 9 nucleotides matching TRBD2. CDR1 is SGHTA and CDR2 is FQGTGA in the germline V gene. With 5 bases clipped from V and 4 bases from J, the junction kept 4 bases outside the gene matches. The CDR3 length is 14 residues. The DNA for the CDR3 is TGTGCCAGCAGCACACGGACTAGCGCAGATACGCAGTATTTT. Its protein is CASSTRTSADTQYF. Full variable domain (outside the CDR3, taken from reference TRBV7-3 and TRBJ2-3): GAGVSQTPSNKVTEKGKYVELRCDPISGHTALYWYRQSLGQGPEFLIYFQGTGAADDSGLPNDRFFAVRPEGSVSTLKIQRTERGDSAVYLCASSTRTSADTQYFGPGTRLTVL.

The CDR3 DNA reads as TGTGCCAGCACAGGGACTACCCCTAGCACAGATACGCAGTATTTT. Protein: CASTGTTPSTDTQYF. This chain uses TRBV28 with TRBJ2-3, with 7 nucleotides matching TRBD2. Germline CDR1 and CDR2: MDHEN and SYDVKM. The ends lost 7 bases at V and 0 bases at J; junction bases unmatched: 7. The CDR3 length is 15 residues.

J is TRBJ2-7 and V is TRBV19, with TRBD1 matching over 7 bases. The junction had 7 bases not matched to a gene; V was cut back by 5 bases and J by 6 bases. In germline, CDR1 is LNHDA, CDR2 SQIVND (reference sequence). CDR3 size: 13 residues. The CDR3 coding sequence is TGTGCCAGTAGTCCCCGGGACAGCAGCGAGCAGTACTTC. This sequence encodes CASSPRDSSEQYF.

There are a few counts of this clone. This sequence joins TRBV5-1 and TRBJ2-7, with D perhaps TRBD2 (5 bases). Germline loops: CDR1 SGHRS, CDR2 YFSETQ. The ends were cut back, 0 bases at V and 3 bases at J, with 7 bases in the middle. The CDR3 totals 13 residues. This CDR3 reads CASSLGGNYEQYF. As DNA, the CDR3 is TGCGCCAGCAGCTTGGGAGGGAACTACGAGCAGTACTTC.

This rearrangement joins TRBV6-1 to TRBJ2-5; D gene ambiguous. Germline CDR1 is MNHNS and CDR2 is SASEGT. This CDR3 is built from 13 residues. V lost 7 bases and J 0 bases, leaving 9 bases between the germline ends. The CDR3 loop is CASTWRHQETQYF. The CDR3 coding sequence is TGTGCCAGCACCTGGCGGCACCAAGAGACCCAGTACTTC.